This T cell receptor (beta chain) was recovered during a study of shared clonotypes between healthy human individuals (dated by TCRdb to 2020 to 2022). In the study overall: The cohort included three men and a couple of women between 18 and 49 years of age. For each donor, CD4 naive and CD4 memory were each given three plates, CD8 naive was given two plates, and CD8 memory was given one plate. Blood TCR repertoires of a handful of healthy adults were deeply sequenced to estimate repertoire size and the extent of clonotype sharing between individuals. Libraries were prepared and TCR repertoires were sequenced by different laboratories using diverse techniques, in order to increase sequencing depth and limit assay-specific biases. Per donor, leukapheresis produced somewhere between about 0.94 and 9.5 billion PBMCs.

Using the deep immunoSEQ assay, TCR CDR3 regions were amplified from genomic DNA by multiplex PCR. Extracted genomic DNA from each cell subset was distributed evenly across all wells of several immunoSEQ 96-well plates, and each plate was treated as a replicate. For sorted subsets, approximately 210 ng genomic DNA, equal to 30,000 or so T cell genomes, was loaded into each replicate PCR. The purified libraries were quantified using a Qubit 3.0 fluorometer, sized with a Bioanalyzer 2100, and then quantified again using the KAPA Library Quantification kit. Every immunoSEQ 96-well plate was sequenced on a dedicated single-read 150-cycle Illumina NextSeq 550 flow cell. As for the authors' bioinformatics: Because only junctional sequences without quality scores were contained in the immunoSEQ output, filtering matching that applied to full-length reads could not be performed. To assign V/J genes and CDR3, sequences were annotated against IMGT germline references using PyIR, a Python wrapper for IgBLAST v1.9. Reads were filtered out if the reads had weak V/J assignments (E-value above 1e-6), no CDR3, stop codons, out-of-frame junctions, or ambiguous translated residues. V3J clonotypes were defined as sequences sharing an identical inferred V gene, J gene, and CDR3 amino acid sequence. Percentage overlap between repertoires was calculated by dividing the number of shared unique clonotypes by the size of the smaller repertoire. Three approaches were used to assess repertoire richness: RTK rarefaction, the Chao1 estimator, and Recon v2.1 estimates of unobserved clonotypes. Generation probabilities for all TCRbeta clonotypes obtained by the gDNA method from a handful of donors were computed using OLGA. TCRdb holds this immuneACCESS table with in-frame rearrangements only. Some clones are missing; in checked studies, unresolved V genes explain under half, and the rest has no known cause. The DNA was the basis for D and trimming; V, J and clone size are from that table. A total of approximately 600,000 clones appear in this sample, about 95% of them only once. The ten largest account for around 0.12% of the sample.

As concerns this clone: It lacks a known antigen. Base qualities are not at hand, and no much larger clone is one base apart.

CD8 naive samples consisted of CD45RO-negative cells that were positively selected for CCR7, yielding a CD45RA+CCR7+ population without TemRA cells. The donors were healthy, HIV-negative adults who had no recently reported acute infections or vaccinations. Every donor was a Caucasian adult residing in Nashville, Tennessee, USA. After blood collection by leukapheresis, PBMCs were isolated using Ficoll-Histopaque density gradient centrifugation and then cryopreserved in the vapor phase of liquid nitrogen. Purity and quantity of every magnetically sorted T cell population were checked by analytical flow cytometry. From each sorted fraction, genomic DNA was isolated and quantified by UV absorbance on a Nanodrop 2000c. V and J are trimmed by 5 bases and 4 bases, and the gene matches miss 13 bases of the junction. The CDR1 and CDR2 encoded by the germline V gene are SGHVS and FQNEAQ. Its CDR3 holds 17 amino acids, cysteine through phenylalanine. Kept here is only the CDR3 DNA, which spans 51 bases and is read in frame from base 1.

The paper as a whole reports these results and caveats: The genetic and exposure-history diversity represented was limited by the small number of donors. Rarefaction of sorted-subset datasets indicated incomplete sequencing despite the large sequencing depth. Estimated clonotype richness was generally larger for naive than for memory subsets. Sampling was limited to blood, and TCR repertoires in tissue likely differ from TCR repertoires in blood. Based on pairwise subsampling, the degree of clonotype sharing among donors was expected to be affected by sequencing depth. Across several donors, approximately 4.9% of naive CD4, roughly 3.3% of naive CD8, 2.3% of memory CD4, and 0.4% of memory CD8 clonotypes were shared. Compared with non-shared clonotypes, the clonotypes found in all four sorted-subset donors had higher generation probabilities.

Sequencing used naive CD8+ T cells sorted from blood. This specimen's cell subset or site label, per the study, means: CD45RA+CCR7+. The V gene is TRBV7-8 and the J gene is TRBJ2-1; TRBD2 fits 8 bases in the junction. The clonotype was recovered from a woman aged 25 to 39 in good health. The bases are TGTGCCAGCAGCCCAGTAAGCGGGAGTGGGTTTTACAATGAGCAGTTCTTC. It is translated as CASSPVSGSGFYNEQFF.